What follows describes a single T cell receptor (beta chain). What it recognizes is unknown. V trimming: 5 bases; J trimming: 5 bases; junction bases outside the gene matches: 7. CDR1 and CDR2 (germline): SGHTA, FQGTGA. The CDR3 contains 14 residues. The data stem from a study of CD8 T cells in Susac syndrome. Study context: When their blood was taken, patients with Susac syndrome were therapy-naive, taking corticosteroids, or taking intravenous immunoglobulin alone. The study's findings and limits: None of the CD4+ T cell repertoires in Susac syndrome showed clonal expansion.

RNA was extracted with the RNeasy kit, and a quantity of roughly 0.45 to 1 ug was reverse transcribed using random hexamers. A multiplex approach, immunoSEQ multiplex PCR, amplified TCR beta CDR3 across 54 Vbeta and 13 Jbeta. TCRdb recomputed calls from the immunoSEQ multiplex PCR reads with MiXCR, one row per CDR3 protein. Of 160,000 or so distinct CDR3 sequences detected, roughly 94% appear once; the ten largest clones hold 0.12%. Negative isolation was applied to CD8+ and CD4+ T cells, and FACS enrichment was applied to TEMRA cells. The V and J genes are TRBV7-3 and TRBJ2-5; TRBD2 agrees at 8 bases. The sequence was obtained from a human donor with Susac syndrome. Material: CD4+ T cells from PBMCs. The CDR3 is CASSPGGASETQYF. The CDR3 nucleotides are TGTGCCAGCAGCCCCGGGGGGGCGAGCGAGACCCAGTACTTC. Full variable domain (remainder filled in from reference TRBV7-3 and TRBJ2-5): GAGVSQTPSNKVTEKGKYVELRCDPISGHTALYWYRQSLGQGPEFLIYFQGTGAADDSGLPNDRFFAVRPEGSVSTLKIQRTERGDSAVYLCASSPGGASETQYFGPGTRLLVL.